Listed below are T cell receptor beta chains from one sample, sequenced in a study of T cell changes during pregnancy in multiple sclerosis. TCRdb's copy holds only in-frame clones and misses some; the assay was immunoSEQ multiplex PCR. The sample lists about 62,000 clones; approximately 93% were seen once. Sequencing used CD8+ T cells from peripheral blood mononuclear cells, obtained in the second trimester of pregnancy. These receptors came from a female donor with multiple sclerosis, enrolled in a pregnancy study. The CDR3 runs from the conserved cysteine through the conserved F or W. D genes are given only for firm matches. Clone size is stated in some rows and not others, as once, few, many or a class when expanded.

j_call v_call clone_size d_call cdr3_nt cdr3_aa
TRBJ2-1 TRBV10-3 . TRBD2 TGTGCCATCAGTGAGAAAGCGGGACCACGCGGCAATGAGCAGTTCTTC CAISEKAGPRGNEQFF
TRBJ2-1 TRBV7-3 once TRBD2 TGTGCCAGCAGCCGGACGGCTAGCGGATACAATGAGCAGTTCTTC CASSRTASGYNEQFF
TRBJ2-7 TRBV19 once TRBD1 TGTGCCAGTAGGACAGGGCTAGGCGAGCAGTACTTC CASRTGLGEQYF
TRBJ2-1 TRBV5-4 . . TGTGCCAGCAGCCCAGACTGGACCTACAATGAGCAGTTCTTC CASSPDWTYNEQFF
TRBJ1-2 TRBV14 once . TGTGCCAGCAGCCAAGTCAACAGGTATCATGGCTACACCTTC CASSQVNRYHGYTF
TRBJ2-1 TRBV5-1 . . TGCGCCAGCAGCTTGGCTGGGGGCCTCTACAATGAGCAGTTCTTC CASSLAGGLYNEQFF
TRBJ1-1 TRBV27 . TRBD1 TGTGCCAGCAGTCCCGGGACAGGATTAATGAACACTGAAGCTTTCTTT CASSPGTGLMNTEAFF
TRBJ2-3 TRBV9 . TRBD2 TGTGCCAGCAGCGTAGCCGGGGCTAGCGGGATTACTAATACGCAGTATTTT CASSVAGASGITNTQYF
TRBJ2-2 TRBV5-1 . . TGCGCCAGCAGCGGAGGGACGGAAAACACCGGGGAGCTGTTTTTT CASSGGTENTGELFF
TRBJ2-7 TRBV5-1 . TRBD1 TGCGCCAGCAGCTTGGAGACAGGGGGCCACTACGAGCAGTACTTC CASSLETGGHYEQYF
TRBJ2-7 TRBV10-1 . . TGCGCCAGCAGTGAGGGACACTCCTACGAGCAGTACTTC CASSEGHSYEQYF
TRBJ1-1 TRBV2 . TRBD1 TGTGCCAGAAGGGACAGCTATGAAGCTTTCTTT CARRDSYEAFF
TRBJ2-7 TRBV5-5 . . TGTGCCAGCAGCTTGGATCACTTCTACGAGCAGTACTTC CASSLDHFYEQYF
TRBJ2-1 TRBV10-1 . . TGCGCCAGCAGTGAGCGGGGGTCCTACAATGAGCAGTTCTTC CASSERGSYNEQFF
TRBJ1-2 TRBV7-9 . TRBD1 TGTGCCAGCAGCTTCGTACAGGGGGCGCCCAACTATGGCTACACCTTC CASSFVQGAPNYGYTF
TRBJ2-2 TRBV5-1 . . TGCGCCAGCAGCGCGGGCGGGGAGCTGTTTTTT CASSAGGELFF
TRBJ2-7 TRBV19 . . TGTGCCAGTAGCGCGGCGGTAAACTACGAGCAGTACTTC CASSAAVNYEQYF
TRBJ2-7 TRBV4-1 . . TGCGCCAGCAGCCAAGCAACGGGTGTGGCCTACGAGCAGTACTTC CASSQATGVAYEQYF
TRBJ1-2 TRBV29-1 . . TGCAGCGTTGATTTCGGGGGAGGCCTGGGCTACACCTTC CSVDFGGGLGYTF
TRBJ1-5 TRBV28 once TRBD1 TGTGCCAGCAGTTTCGGTGTGACAGGGGGATATGGGAATCAGCCCCAGCATTTT CASSFGVTGGYGNQPQHF
TRBJ2-5 TRBV28 . TRBD2 TGTGCCAGCATTGCGGGAGAGTACCCGCCGGAGGAGACCCAGTACTTC CASIAGEYPPEETQYF
TRBJ1-5 TRBV15 once . TGTGCCACCAGCAGAGTTGAGGTAGGGGCTCAGCCCCAGCATTTT CATSRVEVGAQPQHF
TRBJ1-3 TRBV5-1 . . TGCGCCAGCAGCTTGGGTCAGAACTCTGGAAACACCATATATTTT CASSLGQNSGNTIYF
TRBJ2-7 TRBV30 . TRBD2 TGTGCCTGGACCCACGGGGGGGAGCAGTACTTC CAWTHGGEQYF
TRBJ1-4 TRBV29-1 . . TGCAGCGTTGAAGATCCGGGGACTAATGAAAAACTGTTTTTT CSVEDPGTNEKLFF
TRBJ2-2 TRBV5-8 . . TGTGCCAGCAGCTTATGGGGGGCCGGGGAGCTGTTTTTT CASSLWGAGELFF
TRBJ1-2 TRBV29-1 . TRBD1 TGCAGCGTCCCCTGGACAGGGGAGTGGTCTGGCTACACCTTC CSVPWTGEWSGYTF
TRBJ2-7 TRBV10-3 . TRBD1 TGTGCCATCAGTGAGTCATCCCGGACAGGGGACGAGCAGTACTTC CAISESSRTGDEQYF
TRBJ2-7 TRBV9 . TRBD2 TGTGCCAGCAGCCCCGGGAGGGGCCCCTCCTACGAGCAGTACTTC CASSPGRGPSYEQYF
TRBJ1-5 TRBV27 once . TGTGCCAGCAGTCCCACTCTTCAGCCCCAGCATTTT CASSPTLQPQHF
TRBJ2-5 TRBV7-8 . TRBD2 TGTGCCAGCAGCTTCAGGACTAGGAGCGAGACCCAGTACTTC CASSFRTRSETQYF
TRBJ2-1 TRBV25-1 . TRBD1 TGTGCCAGCAGTGACCCACGAGAGGACAGGGGCAATGAGCAGTTCTTC CASSDPREDRGNEQFF
TRBJ2-7 TRBV9 . . TGTGCCAGCAGCCCTCCGGACAGCTACGAGCAGTACTTC CASSPPDSYEQYF
TRBJ2-1 TRBV4-2 . TRBD1 TGTGCCAGCAGTCCTACCGCCCGGGACAGGCGTGTGGACAATGAGCAGTTCTTC CASSPTARDRRVDNEQFF
TRBJ2-7 TRBV7-9 . TRBD2 TGTGCCAGCAGCTGGGGGACTAGCTCCGCGTCTGAATTC CASSWGTSSASEF
TRBJ1-5 TRBV11-2 . . TGTGCCAGCAGCTTAAACACAGGTCAGCCCCAGCATTTT CASSLNTGQPQHF
TRBJ2-1 TRBV6-1 . TRBD2 TGTGCCAGCAGTGGACCTATTGGGAGGGGACTTAATGAGCAGTTCTTC CASSGPIGRGLNEQFF
TRBJ2-2 TRBV25-1 . . TGTGCCAGCAGTGACTATAAGAACACCGGGGAGCTGTTTTTT CASSDYKNTGELFF
TRBJ2-1 TRBV28 . . TGTGCCAGCAGTCCTCTGTACACCAGCTCCTACAATGAGCAGTTCTTC CASSPLYTSSYNEQFF
TRBJ2-2 TRBV6-7 . TRBD2 TGTGCCAGCAGTTACTCGTGCAAGCGGGAGGCCAAAAGCCTCGGGGAGCTGTTTTTT CASSYSCKREAKSLGELFF
TRBJ2-5 TRBV11-2 . . TGTGCCAGCAGCTCGAAGCGGTACCCCCAAGAGACCCAGTACTTC CASSSKRYPQETQYF
TRBJ2-1 TRBV28 . TRBD2 TGTGCCAGCATGGCCCAGGGACTAGCCGACAATGAGCAGTTCTTC CASMAQGLADNEQFF
TRBJ2-1 TRBV5-4 . . TGTGCCAGCAGCTTGGGTGGGGCCTTGCAGTTCTTC CASSLGGALQFF
TRBJ2-7 TRBV11-1 . TRBD2 TGTGCCAGCAGCTTCCTAGCGGGAGAGGACTCCTACGAGCAGTACTTC CASSFLAGEDSYEQYF
TRBJ2-7 TRBV2 . . TGTGCCAGCAGTACAGGGTACTACGAGCAGTACTTC CASSTGYYEQYF
TRBJ2-3 TRBV6-5 . TRBD2 TGTGCCAGCAGTAAGCGGGAGATCACAGATACGCAGTATTTT CASSKREITDTQYF
TRBJ2-3 TRBV4-3 . TRBD2 TGCGCCAGCAGCCAGTCTAGCGGGAGTAGAGTGAGGGGCACAGATACGCAGTATTTT CASSQSSGSRVRGTDTQYF
TRBJ1-1 TRBV5-6 few . TGTGCCAGCAGCTTCTGGGCGCTGGTCACTGAAGCTTTCTTT CASSFWALVTEAFF
TRBJ2-7 TRBV27 . TRBD2 TGTGCCAGCAGTCTTAGCGGGAGAAACTACGAGCAGTACTTC CASSLSGRNYEQYF
TRBJ2-5 TRBV11-2 . TRBD2 TGTGCCAGCAGCTTTCTAGCGGGAGAGTACCAAGAGACCCAGTACTTC CASSFLAGEYQETQYF
TRBJ2-7 TRBV29-1 . TRBD1 TGCAGCGTTGAAGATCCGGGACAGTCCTACGAGCAGTACTTC CSVEDPGQSYEQYF
TRBJ1-1 TRBV30 few . TGTGCCTGGAGTGTATCCCCGGGCGAGGGAGCTTTCTTT CAWSVSPGEGAFF
TRBJ2-7 TRBV19 once TRBD2 TGTGCCAGTAGTATCGGCGGGAGCTCCTACGAGCAGTACTTC CASSIGGSSYEQYF
TRBJ1-1 TRBV2 . TRBD1 TGTGCCAGCAGTGGACAGGGGAGAACTGAAGCTTTCTTT CASSGQGRTEAFF
TRBJ2-7 TRBV4-1 . TRBD1 TGCGCCAGCAGCCAAGCTGACAGGGGTCATTACGAGCAGTACTTC CASSQADRGHYEQYF
TRBJ1-3 TRBV5-6 . . TGTGCCAGCAGCTTGGAACAGATGAGGGCCAACTCTGGAAACACCATATATTTT CASSLEQMRANSGNTIYF
TRBJ2-3 TRBV11-3 . . TGTGCCAGCAGCTTAGCTGGCGGCCCCACAGATACGCAGTATTTT CASSLAGGPTDTQYF
TRBJ1-2 TRBV4-1 . . TGCGCCAGCAGCTTCGTATCAACAGGCCTTCCTAACTATGGCTACACCTTC CASSFVSTGLPNYGYTF
TRBJ2-2 TRBV30 . TRBD2 TGTGCCTGGAGTTCAGGACTAGCGGGTTCTGGGGAGCTGTTTTTT CAWSSGLAGSGELFF
TRBJ2-3 TRBV27 . TRBD1 TGTGCCAGCACTCCCCGGGACAGGGGCACAGATACGCAGTATTTT CASTPRDRGTDTQYF